The clone carrying this T cell receptor (beta chain) was picked up many times. No antigen is known for it. The sample originates from a study of CD8 T cells in ankylosing spondylitis. Study-level points and caveats: Clones linked to the disease showed a CD8+ phenotype. They occurred at relatively low frequencies in peripheral blood. A TCR beta motif of several highly homologous variants appeared characteristic of ankylosing spondylitis blood. Disease-linked clones were reportedly significantly enriched in matched ankylosing spondylitis synovial fluid.

Making use of molecular barcodes, quantitative 5'-RACE generated TCR beta libraries. TCRdb re-called the 5' RACE reads with MiXCR, one entry per CDR3 protein. In the table there are 250,000 or so distinct CDR3 sequences, roughly 10% of which are singletons. The CDR3 is 16 residues long. Germline V gives CDR1 LNHNV, CDR2 YYDKDF (reference sequence). V was shortened by 1 base and J by 7 bases, with 16 bases between the two germline ends. The source is a male donor with ankylosing spondylitis or in good health (not recorded which). The sample taken for sequencing was blood, either unsorted or a sorted T cell fraction (not recorded which). The chain is built from TRBV15 and TRBJ2-2; D not certain. The CDR3 bases are TGTGCCACCAGCAGAGTCCCCCGGAGACCAAGCGGGGAGCTGTTTTTT. Translation gives CATSRVPRRPSGELFF.